The source of this TCR beta chain is a study of vaccination and CD4 T cells after COVID-19. Study in general: A median of approximately 96 days (range 35 to 161) separated diagnosis from post-COVID sampling. Study findings and constraints: For convalescent patients, a median 86.3% of reactive clones surfaced exclusively after vaccination.

As to this clonotype: Its antigen is not known.

Documented treatment: roughly 11-day PBMC culture with coronavirus spike peptide pools or control peptides (ViraFEST assay). From the roughly ten-day cultures, CD4+ T cells were isolated by negative selection. V was shortened by 6 bases and J by 6 bases, with 11 bases between the two germline ends. The CDR3 runs 12 residues. CDR1 is LGHNT and CDR2 is FRNRAP in the germline V gene. The assay that was used to sequence DNA from cultured CD4+ T cells was the Oncomine TCR Beta short-read assay. Extraction of genomic DNA was performed on cultured CD4+ T cells. In TCRdb, the PCR reads were re-called with MiXCR into one record per CDR3 protein. The table lists thousands of distinct CDR3 sequences, about 15% of them singletons, with more than 15% in the top ten.

This chain links TRBV12-5 with TRBJ2-5; D is perhaps TRBD1 (5 bases). The material sequenced was CD4+ T cells from blood, cultured in vitro. The clonotype originates from a human donor who had recovered from COVID-19. CDR3 sequence: CASGRAWQTQYF. The CDR3 DNA sequence: TGTGCTAGTGGCAGGGCCTGGCAGACCCAGTACTTC.